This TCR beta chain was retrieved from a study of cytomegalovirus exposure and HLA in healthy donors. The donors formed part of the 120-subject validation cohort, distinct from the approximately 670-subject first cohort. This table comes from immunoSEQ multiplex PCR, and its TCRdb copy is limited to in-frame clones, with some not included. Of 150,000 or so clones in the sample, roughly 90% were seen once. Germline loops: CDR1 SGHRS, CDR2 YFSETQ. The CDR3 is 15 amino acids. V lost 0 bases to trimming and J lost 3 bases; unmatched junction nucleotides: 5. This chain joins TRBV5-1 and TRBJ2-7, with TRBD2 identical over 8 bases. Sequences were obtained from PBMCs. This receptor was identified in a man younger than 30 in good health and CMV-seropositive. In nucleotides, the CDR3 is TGCGCCAGCAGCTTGGTCGCGCGGGGGGTCTACGAGCAGTACTTC. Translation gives CASSLVARGVYEQYF.